These 18 T cell receptor beta chains originate from one sample sequenced in a study of T cell clones after liver transplantation. Data came from immunoSEQ multiplex PCR; TCRdb stores just in-frame clones and leaves some out. Of roughly 100,000 clones listed, 75% to 85% are singletons. Here the sequenced sample was CD4+ T cells from blood, taken before liver transplant. The source of these receptors is a human donor who received a liver transplant.

J is TRBJ2-7 and V is TRBV14; D might be TRBD1 (6 bases). Per germline, CDR1 SGHDN and CDR2 FVKESK. V lost 6 bases and J 2 bases, leaving 17 bases between the germline ends. CDR3 size: 15 residues. CDR3 nucleotide sequence: TGTGCCAGCAGGCCCACCGGGACATTTCCCTACGAGCAGTACTTC. Translation gives CASRPTGTFPYEQYF.

The V gene is TRBV6-1, the J gene TRBJ2-6; 10 positions match TRBD1. The CDR3 covers 15 residues. Trimming cost V 9 bases and J 0 bases; bases outside gene matches: 2. Germline V gene lookup returns CDR1 MNHNS and CDR2 SASEGT. The CDR3 protein is CASRTGGSGANVLTF. Here the CDR3 DNA reads TGTGCCAGTCGGACAGGGGGCTCTGGGGCCAACGTCCTGACTTTC.

This chain links TRBV7-2 with TRBJ1-2, with a possible D match to TRBD1 (6 bases). The CDR3 loop spans 15 amino acids. CDR1 is SGHTA, CDR2 FQGNSA, per germline. Trimming left V 5 bases short and J 3 bases short, with 16 bases between. The chain's CDR3 is CASSPQGGVDYGYTF. The DNA for the CDR3 is TGTGCCAGCAGCCCACAGGGAGGAGTCGACTATGGCTACACCTTC. Full variable domain (outside the CDR3, taken from reference TRBV7-2 and TRBJ1-2): GAGVSQSPSNKVTEKGKDVELRCDPISGHTALYWYRQSLGQGLEFLIYFQGNSAPDKSGLPSDRFSAERTGGSVSTLTIQRTQQEDSAVYLCASSPQGGVDYGYTFGSGTRLTVV.

This chain connects TRBV29-1 to TRBJ1-2, with TRBD1 matching over 9 bases. This CDR3 is built from 11 residues. The V gene's germline CDR1 is SQVTM and CDR2 ANQGSEA. With V trimmed by 7 bases and J by 8 bases, 5 bases remained unmatched. CDR3 residues: CSAGQGDGYTF. The CDR3, as DNA: TGCAGCGCGGGACAGGGTGACGGCTACACCTTC.

The chain uses TRBV5-1 and TRBJ1-5, with 8 positions matching TRBD1. Trimming at V came to 9 bases and at J to 1 base, leaving 15 bases not matched to a gene. CDR3 length: 17 amino acids. Germline V gene lookup returns CDR1 SGHRS and CDR2 YFSETQ. The CDR3 protein is CAIPGQVTFGSNQPQHF. The CDR3 coding sequence is TGCGCCATACCGGGACAGGTCACATTCGGGAGCAATCAGCCCCAGCATTTT.

This clone appeared a single time. The rearrangement joins TRBV7-2 to TRBJ1-1; D call uncertain. V shed 5 bases and J shed 0 bases, with 10 bases lying between them. Germline V gene data show CDR1 as SGHTA and CDR2 as FQGNSA. This CDR3 spans 14 amino acids. The CDR3 here is CASSLGLLNTEAFF. CDR3 sequence (DNA): TGTGCCAGCAGCCTCGGACTTTTGAACACTGAAGCTTTCTTT.

This clone showed up just a few times. V is TRBV6-5 and J is TRBJ1-5, with 7 bases lining up with TRBD1. V was pared by 6 bases and J by 4 bases, with 6 bases of the junction left unmatched. Germline V gene sequence: CDR1 MNHEY, CDR2 SVGAGI. The CDR3 sequence is 14 residues long. The CDR3 loop is CASSRKDRNQPQHF. The DNA for the CDR3 is TGTGCCAGCAGCCGAAAGGACAGGAATCAGCCCCAGCATTTT.

On this clone: The sample has other DNA sequences that encode this CDR3 too. The J gene is TRBJ2-3, the V gene TRBV5-1; the D gene is possibly TRBD1 (5 bases). V was clipped by 0 bases and J by 1 base, with 9 bases between them. Germline V gives CDR1 SGHRS, CDR2 YFSETQ. The CDR3 is 15 amino acids. In DNA, the CDR3 is TGCGCCAGCAGCTTGGTAGGGGCAGGCACAGATACGCAGTATTTT. Translating it yields CASSLVGAGTDTQYF.

The chain is built from TRBV6-5 and TRBJ2-1; 8 nucleotides match TRBD1. CDR3 length equals 15 residues. Germline CDR1 reads MNHEY; CDR2 reads SVGAGI. The junction had 8 bases not matched to a gene; V was cut back by 2 bases and J by 8 bases. The CDR3 loop reads CASSYKGQVRHEQFF. CDR3 DNA: TGTGCCAGCAGTTACAAGGGACAGGTTAGGCATGAGCAGTTCTTC.

V usage is TRBV7-2 and J usage is TRBJ1-3; 8 nucleotides agree with TRBD1. J lost 0 bases, V lost 5 bases, and 6 bases had no gene match. Germline values: CDR1 SGHTA, CDR2 FQGNSA. This CDR3 spans 16 amino acids. This CDR3 is CASSPGQGGSGNTIYF. The CDR3 DNA reads as TGTGCCAGCAGCCCCGGACAGGGCGGCTCTGGAAACACCATATATTTT.

This clone was counted only a few times. V gene TRBV6-1 combines with J gene TRBJ2-1; the D is unclear. Trimming shortened V by 6 bases and J by 9 bases, and 21 bases separated the two germline ends. The germline V gene encodes CDR1 MNHNS and CDR2 SASEGT. CDR3 length: 15 amino acids. The CDR3 spells CASSSNPAAGSEQFF. The CDR3 nucleotides are TGTGCCAGCAGCTCGAACCCAGCAGCCGGTAGTGAGCAGTTCTTC.

This clone has a single count. This rearrangement joins TRBV5-4 to TRBJ2-4; 7 nucleotides align to TRBD1. This CDR3 spans 16 amino acids. J was trimmed by 6 bases and V by 4 bases; bases with no gene match: 13. Germline assignment: CDR1 SGHNT and CDR2 YYREEE (reference sequence). CDR3 sequence (DNA): TGTGCCAGCAGCATATCGTCCCAATCAGGGGGAAACATTCAGTACTTC. Amino acids: CASSISSQSGGNIQYF.

V and J are TRBV6-1 and TRBJ1-1, with 9 bases aligning to TRBD1. This CDR3 contains 13 residues. Germline values: CDR1 MNHNS, CDR2 SASEGT. The trim removed 5 bases at V and 3 bases at J, leaving 1 base unmatched. The CDR3 sequence is CASSRDRDTEAFF. CDR3 coding DNA: TGTGCCAGCAGTCGGGACAGGGACACTGAAGCTTTCTTT.

CDR3: CASSFGGGAETQYF. The DNA for the CDR3 is TGTGCCAGCAGCTTTGGGGGGGGCGCGGAGACCCAGTACTTC. V usage is TRBV7-8 and J usage is TRBJ2-5; possibly TRBD2 for D (7 bases). With 3 bases removed from V and 5 bases from J, the gap between germline ends came to 13 bases. Germline values: CDR1 SGHVS, CDR2 FQNEAQ. The CDR3 sequence is 14 residues long.

V gene TRBV5-1 combines with J gene TRBJ2-3, with D possibly being TRBD1 (5 bases). This CDR3 has 13 amino acids. The germline V gene has CDR1 SGHRS and CDR2 YFSETQ. The ends were cut back, 3 bases at V and 7 bases at J, with 12 bases in the middle. The CDR3 loop reads CASSSRQPHTQYF. The DNA for the CDR3 is TGCGCCAGCAGCTCGAGACAGCCACATACGCAGTATTTT.

The V gene is TRBV11-2, the J gene TRBJ2-7, with TRBD1 as a possible D gene (6 bases). Germline CDR1 and CDR2: SGHAT and FQNNGV. The CDR3 is 13 residues long. The V and J ends lost 5 bases and 4 bases respectively, with 12 bases between them. The DNA for the CDR3 is TGTGCCAGCAGCCGGAAGGGGGTATACGAGCAGTACTTC. This sequence encodes CASSRKGVYEQYF.

This sequence joins TRBV28 and TRBJ1-2; D perhaps matches TRBD1 (5 bases). V was shortened by 3 bases and J by 8 bases, with 13 bases between the two germline ends. The CDR3 runs 13 residues. The germline CDR1 and CDR2 sequences are MDHEN and SYDVKM. The CDR3 spells CASSLQSPGGYTF. CDR3 coding DNA: TGTGCCAGCAGTTTGCAGTCTCCAGGGGGCTACACCTTC.

This clone occurred once. The chain combines TRBV5-4 with TRBJ2-2; no firm D call. V was shortened by 3 bases and J by 6 bases, with 9 bases between the two germline ends. This CDR3 spans 13 amino acids. Germline V gene lookup returns CDR1 SGHNT and CDR2 YYREEE (reference sequence). CDR3 in DNA: TGTGCCAGCAGCTCCGTGGGCCCCGGGGAGCTGTTTTTT. This sequence encodes CASSSVGPGELFF.